This T cell receptor (beta chain) emerged from a study of T cell clonality in common variable immunodeficiency. This clone has only a few counts. What it recognizes is unknown. The CDR3 end falls 3 residues outside the read, so it is completed with the germline J gene. General study findings and limits: Patient heterogeneity in the CVID cohort limited correlations between repertoire features and clinical complications.

This table comes from immunoSEQ multiplex PCR, and its TCRdb copy is limited to in-frame clones, with some not included. This sample comprises tens of thousands of clones, none seen once only. V dropped 8 bases and J dropped 7; count of bases not matched to a gene: 7. The CDR3 runs to 12 residues. Germline V lookup: CDR1 SNHLY, CDR2 FYNNEI. The source is a person aged 18 to 70 in good health. This chain joins TRBV2 and TRBJ1-2; 7 nucleotides align to TRBD1. Source material: peripheral blood mononuclear cells. CDR3 protein: CASPTGVGGYTF. CDR3 DNA, as far as it was read: TGTGCCAGCCCAACAGGGGTGGGTGGC.